These 10 T cell receptor beta chains came from one sample sequenced in a study of cytomegalovirus exposure and HLA in healthy donors. In the PCR, 60 Vbeta and 13 Jbeta primers were used. Sequenced by immunoSEQ multiplex PCR; TCRdb stores in-frame clones only, minus some. The sample lists 110,000 or so clones, 74% seen once, with 4% to 5% in the top ten. The sequenced material came from PBMCs. The receptors derive from a woman aged 40-49 years in good health and CMV-seropositive.

Notes on this clone: Mismatch with germline at one junction end may stem from a read error. This chain joins TRBV7-7 and TRBJ1-1; no definite D call. The CDR3 is 13 residues long. Germline loops: CDR1 SSHAT, CDR2 FNYEAQ (reference sequence). The chain's CDR3 is CASSRTVNTEAFF. The CDR3 DNA reads TGTGCTAGCAGCCGGACTGTGAACACTGAAGCTTTCTTT.

The CDR3, as DNA: TGTGCCAGCAGCTTAGGGGGCAGGAAAACAGATACGCAGTATTTT. Translation: CASSLGGRKTDTQYF. The rearrangement links TRBV11-2 to TRBJ2-3; D is possibly TRBD1 (5 bases). The CDR3 runs 15 residues. V was shortened by 1 base and J by 3 bases, with 11 bases between the two germline ends. Germline assignment: CDR1 SGHAT and CDR2 FQNNGV.

CDR3 residues: CASSLGLAGDHEQFF. The CDR3 nucleotides read TGTGCCAGCAGCTTAGGACTAGCGGGAGACCATGAGCAGTTCTTC. This chain links TRBV11-3 with TRBJ2-1, with 12 bases identical to TRBD2. The CDR3 extends over 15 amino acids. CDR1 is SGHNT, CDR2 YENEEA, per germline. V dropped 1 base and J dropped 8; count of bases not matched to a gene: 3.

The chain has TRBV6-1 and TRBJ2-7, with D possibly matching TRBD1 (6 bases). V was cut by 7 bases and J by 0 bases, with 13 bases left in between. Germline CDR1 MNHNS, CDR2 SASEGT. The CDR3 has 14 amino acids. CDR3 nucleotides: TGTGCCAGCAACCCCAGGGGCAACTCCTACGAGCAGTACTTC. Translation: CASNPRGNSYEQYF.

V usage is TRBV10-1 and J usage is TRBJ1-1, with D unresolved. Looked up from germline, CDR1 is WNHNN and CDR2 is SYGVQD (reference sequence). This CDR3 is built from 15 residues. The V end was cut by 4 bases, the J end by 7 bases, with 19 bases between. CDR3 DNA sequence: TGCGCCAGCAGTGTTCAGGCAGCCCGGTCGGATGAAGCTTTCTTT. This translates into CASSVQAARSDEAFF.

V usage is TRBV6-1 and J usage is TRBJ2-7; TRBD1 aligns across 9 bases. The CDR3 is 17 residues long. The ends lost 2 bases at V and 2 bases at J; junction bases unmatched: 10. The germline gives CDR1 MNHNS, CDR2 SASEGT. CDR3 protein: CASSERPGTGTTYEQYF. DNA of the CDR3: TGTGCCAGCAGTGAAAGGCCCGGGACAGGGACCACCTACGAGCAGTACTTC.

The V call is TRBV5-6, the J call TRBJ2-6, with a possible D match to TRBD1 (5 bases). The CDR3 sequence is 14 residues long. Per the germline V gene, CDR1 is SGHDT and CDR2 is YYEEEE. V was cut by 5 bases and J by 4 bases, with 10 bases left in between. The DNA of the CDR3 is TGTGCCAGCAGTAATACAGGCGGGGCCAACGTCCTGACTTTC. It specifies CASSNTGGANVLTF.

The V call is TRBV7-9, the J call TRBJ2-3; TRBD1 might be the D (6 bases). Germline V CDR1 and CDR2: SEHNR, FQNEAQ (reference sequence). The germline V and J ends were trimmed by 0 bases and 4 bases, with 11 bases remaining between them. The length of the CDR3 is 15 residues. CDR3 DNA sequence: TGTGCCAGCAGCTTAGCCAAACAGGGTTCAGATACGCAGTATTTT. Amino acid sequence: CASSLAKQGSDTQYF.

The chain links TRBV9 to TRBJ2-6; no clear D. CDR1 SGDLS and CDR2 YYNGEE come from the germline V gene. The CDR3 totals 16 residues. With 1 base removed from V and 0 bases from J, the gap between germline ends came to 8 bases. CDR3 sequence reads: CASSVSLASGANVLTF. The DNA for the CDR3 is TGTGCCAGCAGCGTATCCTTGGCCTCTGGGGCCAACGTCCTGACTTTC.

This clone appeared a few times. This rearrangement joins TRBV19 to TRBJ2-1; 13 positions agree with TRBD2. There are 21 residues in the CDR3. Germline CDR1 LNHDA, CDR2 SQIVND (reference sequence). The J segment lost 2 bases and the V segment lost 2 bases, leaving 15 bases of the junction unmatched. CDR3 DNA: TGTGCCAGTAGTATATCCCCCCCCGGACTAGCGGGAGTAGGGACCTACAATGAGCAGTTCTTC. Residues: CASSISPPGLAGVGTYNEQFF.